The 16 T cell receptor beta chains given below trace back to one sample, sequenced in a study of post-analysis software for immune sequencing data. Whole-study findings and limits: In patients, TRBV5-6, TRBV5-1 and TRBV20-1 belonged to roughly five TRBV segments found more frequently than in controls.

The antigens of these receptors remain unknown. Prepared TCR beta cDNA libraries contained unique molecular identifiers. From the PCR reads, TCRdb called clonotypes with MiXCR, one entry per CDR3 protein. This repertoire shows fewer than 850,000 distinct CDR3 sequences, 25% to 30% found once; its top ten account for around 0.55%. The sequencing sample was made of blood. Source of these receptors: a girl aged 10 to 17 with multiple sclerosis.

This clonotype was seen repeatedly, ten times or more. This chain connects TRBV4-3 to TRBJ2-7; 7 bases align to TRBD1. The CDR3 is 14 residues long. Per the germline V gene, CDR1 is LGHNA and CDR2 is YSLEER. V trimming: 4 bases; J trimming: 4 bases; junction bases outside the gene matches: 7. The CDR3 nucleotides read TGCGCCAGCAGCCGGGCAGGGGGTTCGTACGAGCAGTACTTC. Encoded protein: CASSRAGGSYEQYF.

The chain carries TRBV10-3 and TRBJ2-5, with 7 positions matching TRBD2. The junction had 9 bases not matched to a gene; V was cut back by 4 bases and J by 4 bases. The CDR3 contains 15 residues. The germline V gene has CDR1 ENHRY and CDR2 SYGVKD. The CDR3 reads CAISAGRGRGETQYF. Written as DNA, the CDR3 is TGTGCCATCAGTGCTGGTCGGGGGAGGGGAGAGACCCAGTACTTC.

CDR3: CASSAIWTGVGGYTF. CDR3 DNA sequence: TGTGCCAGCAGCGCAATTTGGACGGGAGTGGGCGGCTACACCTTC. V usage is TRBV9 and J usage is TRBJ1-2, with D unresolved. The V end lost 3 bases, the J end lost 8 bases, and 20 bases lay between the germline ends. The CDR3 runs to 15 residues. Germline lookup yields CDR1 SGDLS and CDR2 YYNGEE. Combining the CDR3 with reference TRBV9 and TRBJ1-2 gives the whole variable domain DSGVTQTPKHLITATGQRVTLRCSPRSGDLSVYWYQQSLDQGLQFLIQYYNGEERAKGNILERFSAQQFPDLHSELNLSSLELGDSALYFCASSAIWTGVGGYTFGSGTRLTVV.

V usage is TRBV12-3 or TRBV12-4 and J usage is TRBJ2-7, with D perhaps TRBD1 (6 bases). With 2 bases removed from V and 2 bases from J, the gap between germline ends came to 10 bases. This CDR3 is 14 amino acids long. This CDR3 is CASSLLGTTYEQYF. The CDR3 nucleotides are TGTGCCAGCAGTTTACTCGGGACAACCTACGAGCAGTACTTC.

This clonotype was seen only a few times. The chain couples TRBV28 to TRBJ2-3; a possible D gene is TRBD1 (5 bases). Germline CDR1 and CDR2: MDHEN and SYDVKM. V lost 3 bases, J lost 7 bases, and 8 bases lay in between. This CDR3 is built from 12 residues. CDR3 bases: TGTGCCAGCAGTTTGTACAGGCATACGCAGTATTTT. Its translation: CASSLYRHTQYF.

In DNA, the CDR3 is TGCGCCAGCAGCCATGACAAGCCGGGACAGGGGCTCGGAAGCAATCAGCCCCAGCATTTT. Its protein is CASSHDKPGQGLGSNQPQHF. The chain combines TRBV4-1 with TRBJ1-5; 10 bases are shared with TRBD1. J lost 1 base, V lost 3 bases, and 15 bases had no gene match. The CDR3 sequence is 20 residues long. The germline gives CDR1 MGHRA, CDR2 YSYEKL.

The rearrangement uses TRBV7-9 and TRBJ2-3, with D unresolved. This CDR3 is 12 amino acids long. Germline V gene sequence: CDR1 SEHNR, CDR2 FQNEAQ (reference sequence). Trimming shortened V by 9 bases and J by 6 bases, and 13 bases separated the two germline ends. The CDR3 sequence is CASTGQTDTQYF. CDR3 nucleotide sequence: TGTGCCAGTACTGGGCAGACGGATACGCAGTATTTT.

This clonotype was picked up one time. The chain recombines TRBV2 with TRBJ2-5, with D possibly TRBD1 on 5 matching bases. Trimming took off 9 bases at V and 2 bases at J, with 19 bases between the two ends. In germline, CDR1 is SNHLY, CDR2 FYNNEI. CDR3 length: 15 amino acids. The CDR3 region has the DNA TGTGCCAGTTACCGATTAGCAGGGTGGCAAGAGACCCAGTACTTC. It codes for CASYRLAGWQETQYF.

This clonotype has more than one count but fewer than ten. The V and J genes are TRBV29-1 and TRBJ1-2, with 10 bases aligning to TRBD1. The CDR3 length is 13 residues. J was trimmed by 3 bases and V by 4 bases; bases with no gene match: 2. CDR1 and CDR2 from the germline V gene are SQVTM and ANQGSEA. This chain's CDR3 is CSVGQGADYGYTF. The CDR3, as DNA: TGCAGCGTTGGACAGGGGGCGGACTATGGCTACACCTTC. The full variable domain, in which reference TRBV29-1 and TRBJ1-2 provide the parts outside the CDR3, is SAVISQKPSRDICQRGTSLTIQCQVDSQVTMMFWYRQQPGQSLTLIATANQGSEATYESGFVIDKFPISRPNLTFSTLTVSNMSPEDSSIYLCSVGQGADYGYTFGSGTRLTVV.

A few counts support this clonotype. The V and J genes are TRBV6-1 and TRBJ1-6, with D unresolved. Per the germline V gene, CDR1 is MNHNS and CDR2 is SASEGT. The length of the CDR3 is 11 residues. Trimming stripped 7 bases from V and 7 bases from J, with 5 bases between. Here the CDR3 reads CASTRNSPLHF. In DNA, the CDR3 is TGTGCCAGCACCAGGAATTCACCCCTCCACTTT.

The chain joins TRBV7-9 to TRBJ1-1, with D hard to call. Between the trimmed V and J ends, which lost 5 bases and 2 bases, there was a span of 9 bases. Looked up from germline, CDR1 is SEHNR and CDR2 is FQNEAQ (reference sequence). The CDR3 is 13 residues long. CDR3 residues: CASSPDPNTEAFF. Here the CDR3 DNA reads TGTGCCAGCAGCCCCGACCCCAACACTGAAGCTTTCTTT.

Written as DNA, the CDR3 is TGTGCCAGCAGGGCACCGGGGCTGGCCCATGGCTACACCTTC. It translates to CASRAPGLAHGYTF. The chain has TRBV28 and TRBJ1-2; D is perhaps TRBD1 (5 bases). V lost 6 bases and J lost 6, with 17 bases in between. The CDR3 contains 14 residues. Germline V gene data show CDR1 as MDHEN and CDR2 as SYDVKM.

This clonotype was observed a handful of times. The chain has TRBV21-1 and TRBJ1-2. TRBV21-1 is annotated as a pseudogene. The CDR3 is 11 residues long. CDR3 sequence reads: CASVFRREYTF. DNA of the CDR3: TGTGCCAGCGTTTTCAGGAGGGAATACACCTTC.

CDR3: CASSLAPASNQPQHF. CDR3 in DNA: TGTGCCAGCAGCTTAGCCCCAGCGAGCAATCAGCCCCAGCATTTT. This chain joins TRBV7-2 and TRBJ1-5, with D hard to call. CDR1 and CDR2 (germline): SGHTA, FQGNSA. V lost 0 bases, J lost 1 base, and 7 bases lay in between. The CDR3 sequence is 15 residues long.

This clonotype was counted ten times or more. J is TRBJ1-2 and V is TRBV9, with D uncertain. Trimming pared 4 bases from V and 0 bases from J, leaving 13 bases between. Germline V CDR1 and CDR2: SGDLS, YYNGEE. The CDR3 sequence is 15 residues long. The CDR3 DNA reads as TGTGCCAGCAGCCCCGGCGGCCAGGCTAACTATGGCTACACCTTC. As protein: CASSPGGQANYGYTF.

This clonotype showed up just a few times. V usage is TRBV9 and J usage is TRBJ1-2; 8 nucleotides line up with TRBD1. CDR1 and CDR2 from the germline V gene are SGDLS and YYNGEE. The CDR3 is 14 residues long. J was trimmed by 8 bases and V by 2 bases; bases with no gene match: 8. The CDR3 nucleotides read TGTGCCAGCAGCGTCGGACAGGGAGTCACCGGCTACACCTTC. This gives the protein CASSVGQGVTGYTF.